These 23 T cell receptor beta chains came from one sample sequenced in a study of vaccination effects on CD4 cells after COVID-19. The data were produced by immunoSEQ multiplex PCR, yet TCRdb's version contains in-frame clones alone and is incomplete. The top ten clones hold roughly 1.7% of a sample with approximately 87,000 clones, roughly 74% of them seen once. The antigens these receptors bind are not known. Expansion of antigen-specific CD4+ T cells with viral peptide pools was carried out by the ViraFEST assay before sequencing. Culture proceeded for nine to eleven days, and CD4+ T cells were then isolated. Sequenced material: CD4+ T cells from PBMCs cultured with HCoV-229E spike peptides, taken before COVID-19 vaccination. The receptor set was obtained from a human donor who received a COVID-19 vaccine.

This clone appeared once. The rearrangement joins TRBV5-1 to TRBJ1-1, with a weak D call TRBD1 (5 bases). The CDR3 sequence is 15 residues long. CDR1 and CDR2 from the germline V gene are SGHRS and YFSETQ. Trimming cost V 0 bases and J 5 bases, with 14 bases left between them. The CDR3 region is CASSLGFGGGTEAFF. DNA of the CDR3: TGCGCCAGCAGCTTGGGGTTTGGGGGGGGGACTGAAGCTTTCTTT. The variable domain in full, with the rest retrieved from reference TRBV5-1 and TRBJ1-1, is KAGVTQTPRYLIKTRGQQVTLSCSPISGHRSVSWYQQTPGQGLQFLFEYFSETQRNKGNFPGRFSGRQFSNSRSEMNVSTLELGDSALYLCASSLGFGGGTEAFFGQGTRLTVV.

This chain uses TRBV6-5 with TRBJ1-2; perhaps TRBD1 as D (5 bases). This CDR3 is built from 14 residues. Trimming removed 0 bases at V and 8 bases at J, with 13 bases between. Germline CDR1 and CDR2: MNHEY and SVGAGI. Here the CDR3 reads CASSYSQGARGYTF. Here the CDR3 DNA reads TGTGCCAGCAGTTACTCACAAGGGGCGCGGGGCTACACCTTC.

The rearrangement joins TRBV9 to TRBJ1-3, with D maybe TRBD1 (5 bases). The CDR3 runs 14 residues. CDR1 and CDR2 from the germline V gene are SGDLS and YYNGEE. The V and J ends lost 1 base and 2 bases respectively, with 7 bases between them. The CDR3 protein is CASSVTDTGNTIYF. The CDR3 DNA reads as TGTGCCAGCAGCGTAACGGACACTGGAAACACCATATATTTT.

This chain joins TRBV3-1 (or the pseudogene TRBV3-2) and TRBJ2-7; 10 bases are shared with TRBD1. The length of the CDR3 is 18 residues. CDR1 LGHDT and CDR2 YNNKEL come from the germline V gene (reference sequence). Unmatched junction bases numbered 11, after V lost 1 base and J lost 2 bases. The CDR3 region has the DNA TGTGCCAGCAGCCAAGCTAGGAGACAGGGGGCTTGCGCCTACGAGCAGTACGTC. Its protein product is CASSQARRQGACAYEQYV.

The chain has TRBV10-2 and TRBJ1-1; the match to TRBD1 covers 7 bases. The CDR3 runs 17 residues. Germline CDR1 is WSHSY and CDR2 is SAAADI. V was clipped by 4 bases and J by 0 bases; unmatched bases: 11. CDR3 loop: CASSVLWGQSLNTEAFF. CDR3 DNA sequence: TGCGCCAGCAGTGTTTTGTGGGGACAGAGCTTGAACACTGAAGCTTTCTTT.

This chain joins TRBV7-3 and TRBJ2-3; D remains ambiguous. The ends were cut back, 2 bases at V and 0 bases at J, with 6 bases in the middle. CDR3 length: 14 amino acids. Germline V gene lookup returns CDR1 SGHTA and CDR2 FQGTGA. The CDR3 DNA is TGTGCCAGCAGCTTATGGGCAAGCACAGATACGCAGTATTTT. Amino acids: CASSLWASTDTQYF.

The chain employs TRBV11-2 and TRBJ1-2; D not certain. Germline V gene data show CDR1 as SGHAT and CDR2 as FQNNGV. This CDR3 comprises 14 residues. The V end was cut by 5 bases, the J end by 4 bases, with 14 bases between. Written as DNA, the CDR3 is TGTGCCAGCAGCCGCATCTCTGTCGGCTATGGCTACACCTTC. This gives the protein CASSRISVGYGYTF.

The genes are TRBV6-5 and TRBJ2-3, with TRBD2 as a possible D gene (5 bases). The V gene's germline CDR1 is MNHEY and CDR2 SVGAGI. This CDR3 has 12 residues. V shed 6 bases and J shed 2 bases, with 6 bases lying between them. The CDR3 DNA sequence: TGTGCCAGCAGCGACTACACAGATACGCAGTATTTT. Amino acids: CASSDYTDTQYF.

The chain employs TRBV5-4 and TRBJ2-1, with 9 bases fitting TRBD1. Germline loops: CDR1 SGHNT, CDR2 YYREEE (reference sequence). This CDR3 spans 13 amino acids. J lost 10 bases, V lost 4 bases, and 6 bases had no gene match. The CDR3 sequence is CASSTGQGQEQFF. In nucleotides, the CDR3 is TGTGCCAGCAGCACGGGACAGGGTCAGGAGCAGTTCTTC. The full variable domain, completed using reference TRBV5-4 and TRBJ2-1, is ETGVTQSPTHLIKTRGQQVTLRCSSQSGHNTVSWYQQALGQGPQFIFQYYREEENGRGNFPPRFSGLQFPNYSSELNVNALELDDSALYLCASSTGQGQEQFFGPGTRLTVL.

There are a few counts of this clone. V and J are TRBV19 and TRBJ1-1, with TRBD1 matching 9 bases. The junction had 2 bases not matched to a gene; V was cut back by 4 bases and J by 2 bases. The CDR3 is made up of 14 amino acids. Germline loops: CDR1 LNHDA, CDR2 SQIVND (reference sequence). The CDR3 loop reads CASSKGQGNTEAFF. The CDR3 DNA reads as TGTGCCAGTAGTAAGGGACAGGGAAACACTGAAGCTTTCTTT.

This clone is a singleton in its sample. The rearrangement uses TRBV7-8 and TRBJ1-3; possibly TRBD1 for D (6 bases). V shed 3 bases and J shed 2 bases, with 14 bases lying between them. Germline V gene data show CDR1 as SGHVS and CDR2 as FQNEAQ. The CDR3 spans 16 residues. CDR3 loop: CASSLAQGITGNTIYF. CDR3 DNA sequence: TGTGCCAGCAGCTTGGCCCAGGGGATTACTGGAAACACCATATATTTT. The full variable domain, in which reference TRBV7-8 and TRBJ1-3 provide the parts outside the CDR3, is GAGVSQSPRYKVAKRGQDVALRCDPISGHVSLFWYQQALGQGPEFLTYFQNEAQLDKSGLPSDRFFAERPEGSVSTLKIQRTQQEDSAVYLCASSLAQGITGNTIYFGEGSWLTVV.

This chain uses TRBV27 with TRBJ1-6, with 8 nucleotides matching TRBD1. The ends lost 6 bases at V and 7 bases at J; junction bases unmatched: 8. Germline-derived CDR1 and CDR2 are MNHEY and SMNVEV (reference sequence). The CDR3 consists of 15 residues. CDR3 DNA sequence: TGTGCCAGCAGGCGAGGACAGGGAGGAAATTCACCCCTCCACTTT. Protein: CASRRGQGGNSPLHF.

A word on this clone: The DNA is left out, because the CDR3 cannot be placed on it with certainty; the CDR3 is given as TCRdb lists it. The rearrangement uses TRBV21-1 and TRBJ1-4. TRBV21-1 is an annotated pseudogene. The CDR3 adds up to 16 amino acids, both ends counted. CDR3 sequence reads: CADPSLWGSGNEKLFF.

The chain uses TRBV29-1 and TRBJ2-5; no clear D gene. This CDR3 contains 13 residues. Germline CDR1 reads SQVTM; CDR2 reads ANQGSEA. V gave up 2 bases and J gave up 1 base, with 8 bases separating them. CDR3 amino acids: CSVEQALQETQYF. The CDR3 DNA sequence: TGCAGCGTTGAACAGGCCCTCCAAGAGACCCAGTACTTC.

CDR3 DNA: TGTGCCAGCTCACCTGGGGTAGGTGATTCACCCCTCCACTTT. Translated, it gives CASSPGVGDSPLHF. V gene TRBV18 combines with J gene TRBJ1-6, with no clear D. V was trimmed by 3 bases and J by 8 bases, leaving 11 bases between them. The CDR3 totals 14 residues. Germline loops: CDR1 KGHSH, CDR2 LQKENI.

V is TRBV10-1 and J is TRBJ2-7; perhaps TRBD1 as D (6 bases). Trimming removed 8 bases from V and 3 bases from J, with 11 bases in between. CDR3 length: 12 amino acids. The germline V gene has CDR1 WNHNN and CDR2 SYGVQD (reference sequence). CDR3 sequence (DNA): TGCGCCAGCCTGCAGGGGAGCTACGAGCAGTACGTC. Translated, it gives CASLQGSYEQYV.

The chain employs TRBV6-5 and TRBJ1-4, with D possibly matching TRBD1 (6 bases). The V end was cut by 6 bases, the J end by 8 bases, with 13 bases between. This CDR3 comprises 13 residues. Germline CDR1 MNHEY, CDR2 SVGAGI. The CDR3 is CASRGQIKEKLFF. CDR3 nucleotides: TGTGCCAGCAGAGGACAGATCAAGGAAAAACTGTTTTTT.

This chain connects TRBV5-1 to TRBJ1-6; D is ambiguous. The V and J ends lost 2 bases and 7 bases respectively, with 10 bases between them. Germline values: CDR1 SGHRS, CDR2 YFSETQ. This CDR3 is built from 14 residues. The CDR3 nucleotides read TGCGCCAGCAGCTTAGGTAACCAAAATTCACCCCTCCACTTT. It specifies CASSLGNQNSPLHF.

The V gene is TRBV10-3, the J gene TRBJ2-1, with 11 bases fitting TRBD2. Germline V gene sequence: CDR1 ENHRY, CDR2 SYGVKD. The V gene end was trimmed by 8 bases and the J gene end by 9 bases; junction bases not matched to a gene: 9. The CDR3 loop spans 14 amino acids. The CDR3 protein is CAILGTSGSGEQFF. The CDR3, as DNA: TGTGCCATCCTTGGGACTAGCGGCTCGGGTGAGCAGTTCTTC.

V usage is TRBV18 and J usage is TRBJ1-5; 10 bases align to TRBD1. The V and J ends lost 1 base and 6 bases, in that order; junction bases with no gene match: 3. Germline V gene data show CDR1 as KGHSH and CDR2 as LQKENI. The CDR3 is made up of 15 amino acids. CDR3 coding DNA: TGTGCCAGCTCACCACGACAGGGGGCGAGTCAGCCCCAGCATTTT. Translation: CASSPRQGASQPQHF.

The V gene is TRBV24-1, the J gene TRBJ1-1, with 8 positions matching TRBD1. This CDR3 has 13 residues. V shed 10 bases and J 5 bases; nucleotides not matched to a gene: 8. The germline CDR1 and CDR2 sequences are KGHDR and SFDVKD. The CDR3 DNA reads TGTGCCACAAGAGACAGGGGATTGACTGAAGCTTTCTTT. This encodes CATRDRGLTEAFF.

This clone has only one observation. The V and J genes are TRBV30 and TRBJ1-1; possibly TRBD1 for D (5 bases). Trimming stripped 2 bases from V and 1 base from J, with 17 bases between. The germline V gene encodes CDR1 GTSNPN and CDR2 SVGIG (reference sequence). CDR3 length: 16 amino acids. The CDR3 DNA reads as TGTGCCTGGAGTAAGTACGCCGGACAAGAGAACACTGAAGCTTTCTTT. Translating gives CAWSKYAGQENTEAFF.

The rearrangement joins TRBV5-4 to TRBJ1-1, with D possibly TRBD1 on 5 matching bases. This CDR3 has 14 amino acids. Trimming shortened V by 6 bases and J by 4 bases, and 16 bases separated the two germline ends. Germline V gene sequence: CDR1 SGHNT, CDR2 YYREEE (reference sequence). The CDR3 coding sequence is TGTGCCAGCACCCGCGGGGGGTCGAGCACTGAAGCTTTCTTT. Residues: CASTRGGSSTEAFF.